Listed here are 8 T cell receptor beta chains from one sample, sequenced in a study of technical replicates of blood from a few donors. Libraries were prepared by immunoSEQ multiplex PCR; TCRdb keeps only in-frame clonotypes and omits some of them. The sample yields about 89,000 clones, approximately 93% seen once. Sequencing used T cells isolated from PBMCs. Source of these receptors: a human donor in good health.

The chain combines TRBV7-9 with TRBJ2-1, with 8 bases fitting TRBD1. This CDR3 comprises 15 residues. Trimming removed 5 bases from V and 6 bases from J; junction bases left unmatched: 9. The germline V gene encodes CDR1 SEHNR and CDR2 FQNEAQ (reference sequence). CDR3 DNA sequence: TGTGCCAGCAGCCCGACAGGGGCTTCCGTCAATGAGCAGTTCTTC. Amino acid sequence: CASSPTGASVNEQFF. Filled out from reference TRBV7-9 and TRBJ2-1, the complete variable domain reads DTGVSQNPRHKITKRGQNVTFRCDPISEHNRLYWYRQTLGQGPEFLTYFQNEAQLEKSRLLSDRFSAERPKGSFSTLEIQRTEQGDSAMYLCASSPTGASVNEQFFGPGTRLTVL.

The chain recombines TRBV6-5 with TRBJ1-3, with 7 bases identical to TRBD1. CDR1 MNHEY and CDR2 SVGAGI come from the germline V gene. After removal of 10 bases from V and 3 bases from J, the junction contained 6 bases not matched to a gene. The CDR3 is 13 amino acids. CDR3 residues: CATSRGSGNTIYF. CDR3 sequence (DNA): TGTGCCACATCCAGGGGGAGTGGAAACACCATATATTTT.

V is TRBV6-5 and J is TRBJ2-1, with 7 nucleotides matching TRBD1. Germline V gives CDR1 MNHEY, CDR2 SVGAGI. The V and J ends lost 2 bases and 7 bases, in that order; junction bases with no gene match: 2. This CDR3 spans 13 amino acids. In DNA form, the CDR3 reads TGTGCCAGCAGTTACGGCAGGGGGAATGAGCAGTTCTTC. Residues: CASSYGRGNEQFF.

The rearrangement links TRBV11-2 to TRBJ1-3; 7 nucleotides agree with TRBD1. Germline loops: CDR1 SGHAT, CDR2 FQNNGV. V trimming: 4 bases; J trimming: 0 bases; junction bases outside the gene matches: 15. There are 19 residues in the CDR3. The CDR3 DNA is TGTGCCAGCAGCTCATGGCCCGACAGGGCGCCTTTCTCTGGAAACACCATATATTTT. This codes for CASSSWPDRAPFSGNTIYF.

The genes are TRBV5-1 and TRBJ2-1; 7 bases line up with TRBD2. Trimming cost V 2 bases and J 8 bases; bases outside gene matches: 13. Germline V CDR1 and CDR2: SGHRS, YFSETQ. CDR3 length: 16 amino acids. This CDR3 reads CASSLTGGRVTDEQFF. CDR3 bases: TGCGCCAGCAGCTTAACGGGAGGCAGGGTGACAGATGAGCAGTTCTTC.

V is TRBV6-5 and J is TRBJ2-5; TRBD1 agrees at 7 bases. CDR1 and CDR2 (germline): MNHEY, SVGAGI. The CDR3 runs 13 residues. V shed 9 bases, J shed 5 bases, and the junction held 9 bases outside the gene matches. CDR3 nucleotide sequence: TGTGCCAGTATCCCCACAGGGGAGGAGACCCAGTACTTC. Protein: CASIPTGEETQYF.

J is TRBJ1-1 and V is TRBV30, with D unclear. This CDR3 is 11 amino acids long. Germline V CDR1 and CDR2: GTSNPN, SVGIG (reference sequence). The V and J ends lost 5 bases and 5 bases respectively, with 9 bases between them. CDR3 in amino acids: CAWRDMTEAFF. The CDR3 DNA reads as TGTGCCTGGCGGGATATGACTGAAGCTTTCTTT.

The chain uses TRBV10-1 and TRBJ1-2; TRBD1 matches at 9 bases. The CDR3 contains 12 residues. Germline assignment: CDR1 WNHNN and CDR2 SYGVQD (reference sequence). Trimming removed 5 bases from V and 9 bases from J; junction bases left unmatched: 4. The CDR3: CASSRDRERYTF. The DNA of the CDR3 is TGCGCCAGCAGTCGGGACAGGGAACGCTACACCTTC.